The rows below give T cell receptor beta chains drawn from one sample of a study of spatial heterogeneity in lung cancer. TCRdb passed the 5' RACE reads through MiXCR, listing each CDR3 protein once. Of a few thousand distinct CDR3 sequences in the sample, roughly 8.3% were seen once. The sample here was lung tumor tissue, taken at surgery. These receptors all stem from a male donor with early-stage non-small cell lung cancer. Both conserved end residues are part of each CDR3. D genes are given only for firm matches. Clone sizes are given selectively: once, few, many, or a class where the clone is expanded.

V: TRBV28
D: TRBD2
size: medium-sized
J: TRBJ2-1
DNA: TGTGCCAGCAGTGGATCGGGAGGTGAGCAGTTCTTC
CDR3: CASSGSGGEQFF

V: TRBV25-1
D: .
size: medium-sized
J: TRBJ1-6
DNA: TGTGCCAGCAGTGAATCCGGGTATAATTCACCCCTCCACTTT
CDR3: CASSESGYNSPLHF

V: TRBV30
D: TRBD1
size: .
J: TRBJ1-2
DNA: TGTGCCTGGAGCATAGGGACAGGGAGAGTCTATGGCTACACCTTC
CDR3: CAWSIGTGRVYGYTF

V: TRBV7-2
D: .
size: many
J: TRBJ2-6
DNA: TGTGCCAGCAGCTTCGGGCCATCTGGGGCCAACGTCCTGACTTTC
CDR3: CASSFGPSGANVLTF

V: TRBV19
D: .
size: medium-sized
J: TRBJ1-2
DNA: TGTGCCAGTAGTATAAGGACAGTCTATGGCTACACCTTC
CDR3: CASSIRTVYGYTF

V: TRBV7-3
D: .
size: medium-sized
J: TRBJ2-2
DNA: TGTGCCAGCAGTGTGTACACGTCGACCGGGGAGCTGTTTTTT
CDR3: CASSVYTSTGELFF

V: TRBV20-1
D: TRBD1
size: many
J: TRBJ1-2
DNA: TGCAGTGCTACAGATCGGGACAGAGCCTATGGCTACACCTTC
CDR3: CSATDRDRAYGYTF

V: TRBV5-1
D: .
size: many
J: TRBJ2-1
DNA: TGCGCCAGCAGCTTGCAGGGACTCTACAATGAGCAGTTCTTC
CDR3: CASSLQGLYNEQFF

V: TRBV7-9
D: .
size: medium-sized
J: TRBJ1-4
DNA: TGTGCCAGCAGCCCTGCCGGCAGTAGGAAACTGTTTTTT
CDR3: CASSPAGSRKLFF

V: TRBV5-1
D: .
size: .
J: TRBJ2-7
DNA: TGCGCCAGCACAGGTAATGGATACGAGCAGTACTTC
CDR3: CASTGNGYEQYF

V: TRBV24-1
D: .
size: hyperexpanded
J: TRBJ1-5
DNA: TGTGCCACCAGTGGGCCACGGGGCAATCAGCCCCAGCATTTT
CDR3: CATSGPRGNQPQHF

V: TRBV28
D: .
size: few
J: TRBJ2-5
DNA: TGTGCCAGCAGTTTCCCCAGGACCCTGAAAGAGACCCAGTACTTC
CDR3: CASSFPRTLKETQYF